The 17 T cell receptor beta chains listed next were all sequenced from one sample in a study of blood T cell repertoires in COVID-19. Measured with immunoSEQ multiplex PCR; TCRdb has only the in-frame clones, and not every one. The sample comprises some 190,000 clones, approximately 92% of which are singletons, and under 2.5% rests with the top ten. Sequencing was done on a sample of PBMCs or T cells enriched from blood (not recorded which). The receptors were gathered from a woman aged 40 to 49 with acute COVID-19.

V is TRBV5-4 and J is TRBJ2-7; TRBD2 might be the D (6 bases). CDR3 length equals 16 residues. V lost 1 base, J lost 2 bases, and 16 bases lay in between. The germline V gene has CDR1 SGHNT and CDR2 YYREEE (reference sequence). For the CDR3, the DNA is TGTGCCAGCAGCTTGTCCTCCGGGAGAACGGCCTACGAGCAGTACTTC. Its translation is CASSLSSGRTAYEQYF.

The chain links TRBV30 to TRBJ2-7; 9 bases align to TRBD1. The germline V gene has CDR1 GTSNPN and CDR2 SVGIG (reference sequence). After removal of 0 bases from V and 5 bases from J, the junction contained 8 bases not matched to a gene. This CDR3 spans 15 amino acids. The CDR3 protein is CAWSVPGDRAHEQYF. DNA for the CDR3: TGTGCCTGGAGTGTACCGGGGGACAGGGCCCACGAGCAGTACTTC.

This chain links TRBV24-1 with TRBJ2-1; 10 bases match TRBD1. CDR3 size: 15 residues. V was clipped by 9 bases and J by 5 bases; unmatched bases: 9. CDR1 is KGHDR, CDR2 SFDVKD, per germline. CDR3 sequence (DNA): TGTGCCACCGGGACCGGGACAGGGGTAAACAATGAGCAGTTCTTC. Residues: CATGTGTGVNNEQFF.

V and J are TRBV18 and TRBJ1-5; D may be TRBD1 (5 bases). Trimming removed 5 bases at V and 3 bases at J, with 14 bases between. This CDR3 region has 15 residues. CDR1 is KGHSH and CDR2 is LQKENI in the germline V gene. In nucleotides, the CDR3 is TGTGCCAGCTCAGCTTGGGGGGATGCCAATCAGCCCCAGCATTTT. It yields the protein CASSAWGDANQPQHF.

The chain uses TRBV28 and TRBJ1-5; D is perhaps TRBD1 (5 bases). Germline V gives CDR1 MDHEN, CDR2 SYDVKM. CDR3 length equals 14 residues. V was shortened by 5 bases and J by 2 bases, with 10 bases between the two germline ends. DNA of the CDR3: TGTGCCAGCAGTATGACAGAGGGCAATCAGCCCCAGCATTTT. Its translation is CASSMTEGNQPQHF. Using reference TRBV28 and TRBJ1-5 for the parts outside the CDR3, the full variable domain is DVKVTQSSRYLVKRTGEKVFLECVQDMDHENMFWYRQDPGLGLRLIYFSYDVKMKEKGDIPEGYSVSREKKERFSLILESASTNQTSMYLCASSMTEGNQPQHFGDGTRLSIL.

The gene calls are TRBV7-2 and TRBJ2-4, with 14 bases lining up with TRBD2. Germline V gene data show CDR1 as SGHTA and CDR2 as FQGNSA. This CDR3 has 15 residues. With 5 bases clipped from V and 11 bases from J, the junction kept 8 bases outside the gene matches. This CDR3 reads CASSLGLAGVGVQYF. The CDR3 DNA reads as TGTGCCAGCAGCCTGGGACTAGCGGGAGTGGGGGTTCAGTACTTC.

The chain recombines TRBV18 with TRBJ2-7, with TRBD2 matching 7 bases. V gave up 5 bases and J gave up 0 bases; unmatched junction bases: 4. This CDR3 region has 14 residues. Looked up from germline, CDR1 is KGHSH and CDR2 is LQKENI. The CDR3 loop reads CASSLGGSSYEQYF. Written as DNA, the CDR3 is TGTGCCAGCTCATTGGGGGGGAGCTCCTACGAGCAGTACTTC.

A remark on this clone: Germline and junction disagree at one end, which may indicate a read error. The chain links TRBV4-3 to TRBJ1-2; D perhaps matches TRBD1 (6 bases). Germline CDR1 is LGHNA and CDR2 is YSLEER. CDR3 length: 16 amino acids. The CDR3: CTSSQDAQGQDYGYTF. The CDR3 DNA reads as TGCACCAGCAGCCAAGATGCGCAGGGGCAGGACTATGGCTACACCTTC.

V usage is TRBV29-1 and J usage is TRBJ2-3; a possible D gene is TRBD2 (7 bases). This CDR3 contains 13 residues. V was cut by 5 bases and J by 6 bases, with 15 bases left in between. Looked up from germline, CDR1 is SQVTM and CDR2 is ANQGSEA. The CDR3 nucleotides are TGCAGCGTTAGGAGGGGGGGGCCGGATACGCAGTATTTT. Its protein product is CSVRRGGPDTQYF.

The chain employs TRBV7-8 and TRBJ1-6, with a tentative D call TRBD1 (5 bases). Trimming left V 1 base short and J 0 bases short, with 7 bases between. CDR3 length equals 16 residues. Per the germline V gene, CDR1 is SGHVS and CDR2 is FQNEAQ. The CDR3 DNA reads TGTGCCAGCAGCTTAGGCCAGGGCTCCTATAATTCACCCCTCCACTTT. This codes for CASSLGQGSYNSPLHF.

The CDR3 here is CASSFDRAGKNAQETQYF. CDR3 DNA sequence: TGTGCCAGCAGTTTCGATCGAGCGGGGAAGAACGCCCAAGAGACCCAGTACTTC. The chain employs TRBV28 and TRBJ2-5; TRBD2 agrees at 7 bases. The CDR3 contains 18 residues. With V trimmed by 3 bases and J by 1 base, 14 bases remained unmatched. From germline, CDR1 is MDHEN and CDR2 SYDVKM.

The rearrangement joins TRBV18 to TRBJ1-1; no definite D call. V shed 3 bases and J shed 0 bases, with 8 bases lying between them. Germline CDR1 and CDR2: KGHSH and LQKENI. This CDR3 is 14 amino acids long. The CDR3 sequence: CASSPSQLNTEAFF. In DNA form, the CDR3 reads TGTGCCAGCTCACCCAGTCAATTGAACACTGAAGCTTTCTTT. The full variable domain, in which reference TRBV18 and TRBJ1-1 provide the parts outside the CDR3, is NAGVMQNPRHLVRRRGQEARLRCSPMKGHSHVYWYRQLPEEGLKFMVYLQKENIIDESGMPKERFSAEFPKEGPSILRIQQVVRGDSAAYFCASSPSQLNTEAFFGQGTRLTVV.

V and J are TRBV28 and TRBJ2-7; 7 bases are shared with TRBD1. The CDR3 sequence is 16 residues long. The V segment lost 6 bases and the J segment 0 bases; nucleotides outside the gene matches: 11. The germline CDR1 and CDR2 sequences are MDHEN and SYDVKM. CDR3 sequence (DNA): TGTGCCAGCAGCGCGCCGGGGACAGCGAGCTCCTACGAGCAGTACTTC. The encoded protein is CASSAPGTASSYEQYF.

This clone has a single count. The chain joins TRBV6-6 to TRBJ2-7, with D possibly matching TRBD1 (6 bases). Looked up from germline, CDR1 is MNHNY and CDR2 is SVGAGI (reference sequence). The CDR3 covers 12 residues. V lost 5 bases and J 6 bases, leaving 11 bases between the germline ends. The CDR3 protein is CASSGQTFEQYF. CDR3 sequence (DNA): TGTGCCAGCAGTGGACAGACATTCGAGCAGTACTTC.

The rearrangement uses TRBV9 and TRBJ2-2; tentatively, D is TRBD2 (6 bases). The CDR3 spans 14 residues. Trimming shortened V by 4 bases and J by 7 bases, and 14 bases separated the two germline ends. Germline V gives CDR1 SGDLS, CDR2 YYNGEE. The chain's CDR3 is CASSPRRENGELFF. The CDR3 nucleotides read TGTGCCAGCAGCCCCCGGAGGGAGAACGGGGAGCTGTTTTTT.

The V call is TRBV19, the J call TRBJ2-2; 7 positions agree with TRBD1. The germline CDR1 and CDR2 sequences are LNHDA and SQIVND (reference sequence). This CDR3 has 15 amino acids. V dropped 6 bases and J dropped 0; count of bases not matched to a gene: 4. The CDR3 sequence: CASRAQGANTGELFF. In nucleotides, the CDR3 is TGTGCCAGTAGGGCCCAGGGGGCGAACACCGGGGAGCTGTTTTTT.

V and J are TRBV6-4 and TRBJ2-7; D uncertain. Between the trimmed V and J ends, which lost 6 bases and 7 bases, there was a span of 16 bases. Germline CDR1 and CDR2: MRHNA and SNTAGT. The CDR3 runs to 13 residues. The CDR3, as DNA: TGTGCCAGCAGACCCCCCGCGGCTGCGGAGCAGTACTTC. Translation: CASRPPAAAEQYF.